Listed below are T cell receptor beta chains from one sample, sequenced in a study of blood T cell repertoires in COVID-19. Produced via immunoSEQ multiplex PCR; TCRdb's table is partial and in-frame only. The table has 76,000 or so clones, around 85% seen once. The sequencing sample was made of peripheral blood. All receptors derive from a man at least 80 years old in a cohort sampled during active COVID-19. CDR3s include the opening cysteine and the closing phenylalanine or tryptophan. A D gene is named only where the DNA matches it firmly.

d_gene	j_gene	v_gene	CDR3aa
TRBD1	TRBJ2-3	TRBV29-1	CSVGARGITDTQYF
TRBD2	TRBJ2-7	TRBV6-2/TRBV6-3	CASSDSGTRSYEQYF
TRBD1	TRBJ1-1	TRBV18	CASSPRSGDRANTEAFF
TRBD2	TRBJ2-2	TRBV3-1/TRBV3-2	CASSQDGGAGELFF
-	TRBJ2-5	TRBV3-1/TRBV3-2	CASSHIQETQYF
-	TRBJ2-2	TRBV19	CASEKMTEVAGELFF
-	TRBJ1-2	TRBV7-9	CASSLDTFYTF
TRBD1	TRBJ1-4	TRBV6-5	CASSLTGAPNEKLFF
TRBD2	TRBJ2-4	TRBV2	CASSATSGGFIAKNIQYF
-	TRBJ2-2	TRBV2	CASTTRQSGELFF
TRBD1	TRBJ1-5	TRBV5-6	CASSYGQGYQPQHF
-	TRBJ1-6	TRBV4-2	CASSQDPGSNSPLHF
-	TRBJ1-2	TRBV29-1	CSVGVASRGYTF
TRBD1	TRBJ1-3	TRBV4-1	CASSQGTGNGNTIYF
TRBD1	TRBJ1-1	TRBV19	CASSLRDRPEAFF
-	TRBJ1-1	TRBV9	CASSVTAMNTEAFF
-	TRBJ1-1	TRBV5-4	CASSSNGGGTEAFF
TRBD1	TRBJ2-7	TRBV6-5	CASSPNRGEQYF
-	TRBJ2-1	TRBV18	CASAMDLGGAYNEQFF
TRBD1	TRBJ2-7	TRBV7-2	CASSWTGYNEQYF
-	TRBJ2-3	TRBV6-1	CASSEHGGPTDTQYF
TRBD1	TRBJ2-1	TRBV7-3	CASSTGTGSIEQFF
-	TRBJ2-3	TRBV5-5	CASTPDGTPAADTQYF
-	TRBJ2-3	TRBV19	CASRLGGRILSDTQYF
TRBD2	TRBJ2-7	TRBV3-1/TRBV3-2	CASSQYGLAGGGEQYF
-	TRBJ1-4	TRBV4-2	CASSQEAGHRESEKLFF
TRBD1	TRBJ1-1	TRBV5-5	CASRPGQGNTEAFF
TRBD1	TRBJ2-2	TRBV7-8	CASSSSPGQGNTGELFF
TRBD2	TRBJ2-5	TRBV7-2	CASSLDLAGGRETQYF
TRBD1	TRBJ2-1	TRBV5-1	CASSLGDRGLYNEQFF
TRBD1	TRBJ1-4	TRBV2	CASSEYRGQNEKLFF
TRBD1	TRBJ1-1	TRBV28	CASSLWLDRMDLFF
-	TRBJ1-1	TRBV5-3	CARRGCGKWREGNTEAFF
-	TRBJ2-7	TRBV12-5	CASGPTRDTVYEQYF
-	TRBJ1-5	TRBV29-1	CSVASWGDQPQHF
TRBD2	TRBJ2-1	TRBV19	CASSKGLAGATVYNEQFF
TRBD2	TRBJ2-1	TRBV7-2	CASSLRGDAYNEQFF
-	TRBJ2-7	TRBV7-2	CASSLARAPFYF
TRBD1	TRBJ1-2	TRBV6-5	CASLGQGGGYTF
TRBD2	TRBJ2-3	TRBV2	CASSPLAGGRADTQYF
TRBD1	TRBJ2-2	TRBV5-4	CASSYRGRSTGELFF
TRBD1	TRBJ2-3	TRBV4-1	CASSRSGTGSQDTQYF
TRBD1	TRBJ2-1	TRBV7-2	CASSFSGGDEQFF
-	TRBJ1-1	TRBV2	CASRVRVPTEAFF
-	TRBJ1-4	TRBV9	CASSAEQGTNEKLFF
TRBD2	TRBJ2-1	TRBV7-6	CASSPPGGGNNEQFF
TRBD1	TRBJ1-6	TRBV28	CAIMTGSSYNSPLHF
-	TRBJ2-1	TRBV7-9	CASEWELYNEQFF
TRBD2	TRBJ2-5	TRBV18	CASSPPGLASGETQYF
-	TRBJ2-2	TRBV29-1	CSACHRETTGELFF
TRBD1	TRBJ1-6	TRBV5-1	CASSQGTQGSSPLHF
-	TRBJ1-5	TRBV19	CARVPTVSNQPQHF
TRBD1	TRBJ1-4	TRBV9	CASSVTGGNNEKLFF
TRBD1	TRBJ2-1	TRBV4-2	CASSQVGTGYNEQFF
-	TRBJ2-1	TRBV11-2	CASSTPLGHEQFF
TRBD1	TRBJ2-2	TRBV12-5	CASGRGTGELFF
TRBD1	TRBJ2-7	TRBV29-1	CSVLGQGFYEQYF
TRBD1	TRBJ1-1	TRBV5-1	CATRQGPHTEAFF
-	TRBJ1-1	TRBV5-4	CASSWAENTEAFF
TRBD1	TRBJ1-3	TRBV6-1	CASSEDRGSGNTIYF